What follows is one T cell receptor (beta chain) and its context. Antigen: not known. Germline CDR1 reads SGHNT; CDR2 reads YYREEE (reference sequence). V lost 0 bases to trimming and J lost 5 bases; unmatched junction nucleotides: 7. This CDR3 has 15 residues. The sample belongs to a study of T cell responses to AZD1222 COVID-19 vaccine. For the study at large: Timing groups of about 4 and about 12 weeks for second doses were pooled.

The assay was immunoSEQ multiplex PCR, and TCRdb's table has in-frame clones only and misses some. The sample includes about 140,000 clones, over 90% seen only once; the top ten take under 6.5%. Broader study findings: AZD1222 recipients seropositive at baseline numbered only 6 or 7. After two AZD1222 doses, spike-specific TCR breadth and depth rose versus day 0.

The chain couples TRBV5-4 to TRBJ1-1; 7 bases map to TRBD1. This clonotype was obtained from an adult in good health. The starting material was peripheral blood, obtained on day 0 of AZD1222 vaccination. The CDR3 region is CASSLDQGVGTEAFF. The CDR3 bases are TGTGCCAGCAGCTTGGATCAGGGGGTTGGAACTGAAGCTTTCTTT.